This TCR beta chain appears in the sequencing data of a study of beta chain features in type 1 diabetes. Findings and limits, study-wide: There was a possibility that cDNA sequencing over-represented cells with high TCR expression.

Heparinised blood was drawn once per donor, averaging approximately 100 mL. Every bit of the isolated RNA underwent reverse transcription, so sequencing read expressed TCRB transcripts. Only in-frame clones appear in the TCRdb table, and some are missing; sequencing was by immunoSEQ multiplex PCR. The sample contains more than 150,000 clones, 10% to 15% of which appear only once. The CDR3 is 15 residues long. The trim removed 0 bases at V and 3 bases at J, leaving 2 bases unmatched. Per the germline V gene, CDR1 is SGHDT and CDR2 is YYEEEE. The sample holds a few counts of this clone. Its specificity is not known. This specimen includes other DNA sequences encoding the same CDR3.

The source material was central memory CD4+ T cells from blood. The rearrangement uses TRBV5-6 and TRBJ2-5; 10 nucleotides line up with TRBD2. This clonotype originated in a woman aged 18 to 35 in good health. CDR3 loop: CASSLAGLAEETQYF. The DNA of the CDR3 is TGTGCCAGCAGCTTGGCCGGACTAGCGGAAGAGACCCAGTACTTC.